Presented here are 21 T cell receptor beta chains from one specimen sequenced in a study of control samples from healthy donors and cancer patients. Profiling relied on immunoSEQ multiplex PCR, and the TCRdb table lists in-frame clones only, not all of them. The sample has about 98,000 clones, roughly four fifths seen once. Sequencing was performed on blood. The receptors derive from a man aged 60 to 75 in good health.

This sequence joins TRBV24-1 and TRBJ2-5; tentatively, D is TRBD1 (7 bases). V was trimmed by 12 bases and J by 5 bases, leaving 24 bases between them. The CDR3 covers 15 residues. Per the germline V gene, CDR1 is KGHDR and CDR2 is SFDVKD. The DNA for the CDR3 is TGTGCCGCGCCCAGGGGGGAGATTTGTCAGGAGACCCAGTACTTC. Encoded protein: CAAPRGEICQETQYF.

For the CDR3, the DNA is TGCAGCGTTGGGCCCCAGGGGGGAGTCCAGTACTTC. This codes for CSVGPQGGVQYF. The chain carries TRBV29-1 and TRBJ2-7; tentatively, D is TRBD1 (7 bases). V dropped 4 bases and J dropped 10 bases, with 17 bases sitting between them. CDR3 size: 12 residues. Germline V gene sequence: CDR1 SQVTM, CDR2 ANQGSEA.

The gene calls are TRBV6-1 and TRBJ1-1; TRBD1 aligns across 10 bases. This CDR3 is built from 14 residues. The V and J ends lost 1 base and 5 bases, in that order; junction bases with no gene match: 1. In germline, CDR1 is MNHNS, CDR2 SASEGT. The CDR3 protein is CASSEGTGGTEAFF. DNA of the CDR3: TGTGCCAGCAGTGAAGGGACAGGGGGAACTGAAGCTTTCTTT.

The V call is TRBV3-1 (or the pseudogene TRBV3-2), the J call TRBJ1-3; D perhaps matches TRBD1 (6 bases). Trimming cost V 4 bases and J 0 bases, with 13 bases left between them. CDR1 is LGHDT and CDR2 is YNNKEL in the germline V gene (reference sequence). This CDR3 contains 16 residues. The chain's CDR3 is CASSLATGSSGNTIYF. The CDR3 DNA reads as TGTGCCAGCAGCCTTGCAACAGGGTCCTCTGGAAACACCATATATTTT.

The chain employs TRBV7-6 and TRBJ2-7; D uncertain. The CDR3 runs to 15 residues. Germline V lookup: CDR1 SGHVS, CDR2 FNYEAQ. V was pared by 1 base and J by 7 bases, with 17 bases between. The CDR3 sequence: CASSLGPGASREQYF. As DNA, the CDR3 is TGTGCCAGCAGCTTAGGCCCAGGTGCCTCTCGGGAGCAGTACTTC.

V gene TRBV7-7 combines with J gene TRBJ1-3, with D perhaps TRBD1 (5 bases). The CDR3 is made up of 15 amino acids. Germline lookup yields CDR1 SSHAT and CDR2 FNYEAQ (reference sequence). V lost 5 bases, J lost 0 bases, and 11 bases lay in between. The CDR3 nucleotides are TGTGCCAGCAGCCGGGACGCCCGCTCTGGAAACACCATATATTTT. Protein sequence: CASSRDARSGNTIYF.

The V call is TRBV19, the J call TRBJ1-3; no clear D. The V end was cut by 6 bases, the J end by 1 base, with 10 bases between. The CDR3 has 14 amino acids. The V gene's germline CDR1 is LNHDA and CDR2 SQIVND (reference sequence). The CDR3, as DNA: TGTGCCAGTAGGATGCGGGGATCTGGAAACACCATATATTTT. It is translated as CASRMRGSGNTIYF.

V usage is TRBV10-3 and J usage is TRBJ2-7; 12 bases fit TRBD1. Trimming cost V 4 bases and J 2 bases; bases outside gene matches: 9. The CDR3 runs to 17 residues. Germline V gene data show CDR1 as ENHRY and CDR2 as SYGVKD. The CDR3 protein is CAISAPPGQGAPYEQYF. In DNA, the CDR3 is TGTGCCATCAGTGCTCCCCCGGGACAGGGGGCGCCCTACGAGCAGTACTTC.

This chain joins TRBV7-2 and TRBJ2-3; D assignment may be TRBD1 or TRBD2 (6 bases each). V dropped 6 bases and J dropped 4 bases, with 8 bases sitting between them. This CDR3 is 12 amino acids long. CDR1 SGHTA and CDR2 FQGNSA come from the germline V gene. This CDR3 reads CASRRGADTQYF. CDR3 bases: TGTGCCAGCAGAAGGGGGGCAGATACGCAGTATTTT.

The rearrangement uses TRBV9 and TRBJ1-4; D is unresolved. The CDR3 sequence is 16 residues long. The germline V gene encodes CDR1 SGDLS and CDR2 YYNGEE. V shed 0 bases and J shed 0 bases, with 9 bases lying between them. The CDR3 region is CASSVDGSATNEKLFF. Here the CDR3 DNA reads TGTGCCAGCAGCGTAGATGGTTCAGCAACTAATGAAAAACTGTTTTTT.

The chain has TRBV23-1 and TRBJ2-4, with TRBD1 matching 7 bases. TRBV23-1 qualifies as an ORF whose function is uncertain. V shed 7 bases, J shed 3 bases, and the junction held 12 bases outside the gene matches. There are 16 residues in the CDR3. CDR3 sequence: CASTPTGSRFKNIQYF. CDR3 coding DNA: TGCGCCAGCACCCCGACAGGGTCCCGCTTCAAAAACATTCAGTACTTC.

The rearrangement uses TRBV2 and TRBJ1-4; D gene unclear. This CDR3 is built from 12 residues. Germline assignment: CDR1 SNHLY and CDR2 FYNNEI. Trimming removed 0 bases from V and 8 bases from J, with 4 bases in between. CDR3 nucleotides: TGTGCCAGCAGTGAAGCGAGAGAAAAACTGTTTTTT. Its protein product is CASSEAREKLFF.

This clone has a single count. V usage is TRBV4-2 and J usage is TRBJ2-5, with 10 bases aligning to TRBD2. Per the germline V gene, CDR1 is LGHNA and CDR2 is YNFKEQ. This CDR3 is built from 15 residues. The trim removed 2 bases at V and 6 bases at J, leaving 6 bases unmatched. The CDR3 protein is CASSQTGTSVKTQYF. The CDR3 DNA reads TGTGCCAGCAGCCAAACCGGGACTAGCGTGAAGACCCAGTACTTC.

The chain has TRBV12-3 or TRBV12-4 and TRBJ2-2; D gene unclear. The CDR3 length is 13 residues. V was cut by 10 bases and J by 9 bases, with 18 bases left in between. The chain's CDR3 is CATVTRHVRELFF. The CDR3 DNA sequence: TGTGCCACCGTAACCCGACACGTACGGGAGCTGTTTTTT.

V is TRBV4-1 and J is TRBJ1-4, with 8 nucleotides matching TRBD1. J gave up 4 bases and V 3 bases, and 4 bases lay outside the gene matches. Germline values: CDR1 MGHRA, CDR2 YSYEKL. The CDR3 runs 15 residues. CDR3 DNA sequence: TGCGCCAGCAGCCACAACAGGGGGTATAATGAAAAACTGTTTTTT. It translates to CASSHNRGYNEKLFF.

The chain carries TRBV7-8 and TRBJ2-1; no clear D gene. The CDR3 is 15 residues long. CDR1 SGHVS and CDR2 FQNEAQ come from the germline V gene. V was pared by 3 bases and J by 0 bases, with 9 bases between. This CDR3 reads CASSFEASSYNEQFF. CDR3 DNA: TGTGCCAGCAGCTTCGAAGCGAGCTCCTACAATGAGCAGTTCTTC.

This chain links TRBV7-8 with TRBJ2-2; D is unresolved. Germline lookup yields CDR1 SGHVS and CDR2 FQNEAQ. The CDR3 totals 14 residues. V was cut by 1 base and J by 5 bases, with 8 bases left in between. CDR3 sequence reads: CASSLVQNTGELFF. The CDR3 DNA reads TGTGCCAGCAGCTTAGTGCAGAATACCGGGGAGCTGTTTTTT.

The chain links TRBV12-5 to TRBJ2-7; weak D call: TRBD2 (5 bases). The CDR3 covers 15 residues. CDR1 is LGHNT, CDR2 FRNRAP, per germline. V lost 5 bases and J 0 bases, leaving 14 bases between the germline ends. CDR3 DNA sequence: TGTGCTAGTGGTAGAGAGGACTCCCACTCCTACGAGCAGTACTTC. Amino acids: CASGREDSHSYEQYF.

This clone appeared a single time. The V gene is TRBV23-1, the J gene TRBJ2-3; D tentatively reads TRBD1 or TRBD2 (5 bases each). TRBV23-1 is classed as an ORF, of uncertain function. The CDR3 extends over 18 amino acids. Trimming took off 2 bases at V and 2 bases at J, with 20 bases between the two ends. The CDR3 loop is CASSQEGGRGRTTDTQYF. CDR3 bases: TGCGCCAGCAGTCAAGAGGGCGGAAGGGGCCGAACCACAGATACGCAGTATTTT.

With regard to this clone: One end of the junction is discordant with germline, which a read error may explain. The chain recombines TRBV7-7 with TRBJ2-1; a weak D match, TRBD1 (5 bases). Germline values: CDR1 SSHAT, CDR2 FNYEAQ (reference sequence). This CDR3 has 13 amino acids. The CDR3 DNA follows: TGTGCTAGCAGCTTAGGGGCATTCAATGAGCAGTTCTTC. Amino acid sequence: CASSLGAFNEQFF. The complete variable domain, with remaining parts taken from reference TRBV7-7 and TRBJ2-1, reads GAGVSQSPRYKVTKRGQDVTLRCDPISSHATLYWYQQALGQGPEFLTYFNYEAQPDKSGLPSDRFSAERPEGSISTLTIQRTEQRDSAMYRCASSLGAFNEQFFGPGTRLTVL.

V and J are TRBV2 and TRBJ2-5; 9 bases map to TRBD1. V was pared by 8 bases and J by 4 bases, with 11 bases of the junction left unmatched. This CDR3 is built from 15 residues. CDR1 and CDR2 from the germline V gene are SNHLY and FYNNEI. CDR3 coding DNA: TGTGCCAGCTGGGGGACAGGGATGACTGGAGAGACCCAGTACTTC. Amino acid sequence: CASWGTGMTGETQYF.